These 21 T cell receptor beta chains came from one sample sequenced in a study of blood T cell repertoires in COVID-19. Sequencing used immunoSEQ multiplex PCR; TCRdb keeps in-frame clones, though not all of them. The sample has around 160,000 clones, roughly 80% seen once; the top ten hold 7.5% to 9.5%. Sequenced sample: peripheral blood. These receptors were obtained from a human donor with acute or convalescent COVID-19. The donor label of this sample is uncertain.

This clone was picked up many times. CDR3 bases: TGCGCCAGCACCATAGGGGTCGGGGGTGAGCAGTACGTC. It codes for CASTIGVGGEQYV. This chain connects TRBV10-2 to TRBJ2-7; maybe TRBD2 (6 bases). Germline CDR1 and CDR2: WSHSY and SAAADI. This CDR3 is built from 13 residues. The V end was cut by 7 bases, the J end by 7 bases, with 17 bases between.

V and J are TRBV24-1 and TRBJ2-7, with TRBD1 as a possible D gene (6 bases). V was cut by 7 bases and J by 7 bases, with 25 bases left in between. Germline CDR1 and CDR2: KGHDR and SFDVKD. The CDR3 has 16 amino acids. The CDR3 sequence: CATRGRRGTNGEEQYF. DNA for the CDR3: TGTGCCACCAGAGGTCGAAGGGGGACCAACGGAGAAGAGCAGTACTTC.

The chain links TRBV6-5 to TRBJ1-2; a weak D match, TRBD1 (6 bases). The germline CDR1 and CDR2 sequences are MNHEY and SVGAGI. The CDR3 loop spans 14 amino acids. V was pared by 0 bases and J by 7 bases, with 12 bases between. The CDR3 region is CASSYSKGGFGYTF. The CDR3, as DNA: TGTGCCAGCAGTTACTCGAAAGGGGGATTTGGCTACACCTTC.

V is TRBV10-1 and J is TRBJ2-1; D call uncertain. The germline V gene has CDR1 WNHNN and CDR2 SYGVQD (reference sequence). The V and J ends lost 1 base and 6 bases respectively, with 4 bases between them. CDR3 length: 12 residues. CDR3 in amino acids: CASSEYLNEQFF. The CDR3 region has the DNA TGCGCCAGCAGTGAGTATCTCAATGAGCAGTTCTTC.

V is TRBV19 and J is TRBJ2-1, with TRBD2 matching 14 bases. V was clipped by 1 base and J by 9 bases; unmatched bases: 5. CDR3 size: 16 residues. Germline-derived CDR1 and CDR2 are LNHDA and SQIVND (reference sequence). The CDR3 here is CASSIGTSGGHVEQFF. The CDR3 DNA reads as TGTGCCAGTAGTATAGGGACTAGCGGGGGGCACGTTGAGCAGTTCTTC.

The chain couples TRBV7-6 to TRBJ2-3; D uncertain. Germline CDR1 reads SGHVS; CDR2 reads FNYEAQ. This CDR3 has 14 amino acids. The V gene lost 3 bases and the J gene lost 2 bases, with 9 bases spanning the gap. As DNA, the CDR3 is TGTGCCAGCAGCTTGTACCCTATCACAGATACGCAGTATTTT. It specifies CASSLYPITDTQYF.

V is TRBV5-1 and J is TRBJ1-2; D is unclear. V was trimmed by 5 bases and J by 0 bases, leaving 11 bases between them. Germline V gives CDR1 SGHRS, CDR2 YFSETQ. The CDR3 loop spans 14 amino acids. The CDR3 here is CASSPLRTNYGYTF. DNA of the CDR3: TGCGCCAGCAGTCCCCTACGCACTAACTATGGCTACACCTTC.

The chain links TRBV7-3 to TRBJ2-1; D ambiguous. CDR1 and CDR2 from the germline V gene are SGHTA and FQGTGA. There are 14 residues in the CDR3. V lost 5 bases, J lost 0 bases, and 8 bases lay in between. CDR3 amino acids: CASSPWSSYNEQFF. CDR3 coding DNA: TGTGCCAGCAGCCCCTGGAGCTCCTACAATGAGCAGTTCTTC.

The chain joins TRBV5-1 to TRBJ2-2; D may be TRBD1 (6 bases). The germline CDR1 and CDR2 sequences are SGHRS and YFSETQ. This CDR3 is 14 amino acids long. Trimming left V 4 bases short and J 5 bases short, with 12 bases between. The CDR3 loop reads CASSPETGTGELFF. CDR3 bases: TGCGCCAGCAGCCCAGAAACAGGGACCGGGGAGCTGTTTTTT.

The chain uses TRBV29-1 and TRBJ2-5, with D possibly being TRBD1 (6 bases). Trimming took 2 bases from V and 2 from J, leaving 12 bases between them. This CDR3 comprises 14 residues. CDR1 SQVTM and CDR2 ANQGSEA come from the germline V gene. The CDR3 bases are TGCAGCGTTGAATCCGGACAGTTACAAGAGACCCAGTACTTC. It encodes CSVESGQLQETQYF. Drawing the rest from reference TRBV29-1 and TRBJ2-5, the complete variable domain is SAVISQKPSRDICQRGTSLTIQCQVDSQVTMMFWYRQQPGQSLTLIATANQGSEATYESGFVIDKFPISRPNLTFSTLTVSNMSPEDSSIYLCSVESGQLQETQYFGPGTRLLVL.

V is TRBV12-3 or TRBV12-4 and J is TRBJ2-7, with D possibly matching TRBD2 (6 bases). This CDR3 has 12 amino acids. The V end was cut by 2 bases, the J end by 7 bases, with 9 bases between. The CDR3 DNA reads TGTGCCAGCAGTTTATATGGGGGGGAGCAGTACGTC. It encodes CASSLYGGEQYV.

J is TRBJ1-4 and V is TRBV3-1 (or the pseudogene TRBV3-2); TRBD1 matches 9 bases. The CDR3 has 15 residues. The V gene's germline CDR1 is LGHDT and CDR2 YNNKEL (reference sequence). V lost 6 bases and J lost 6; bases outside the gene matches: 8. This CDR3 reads CASSPLTGGDEKLFF. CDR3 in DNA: TGTGCCAGCAGTCCCCTGACAGGGGGGGATGAAAAACTGTTTTTT.

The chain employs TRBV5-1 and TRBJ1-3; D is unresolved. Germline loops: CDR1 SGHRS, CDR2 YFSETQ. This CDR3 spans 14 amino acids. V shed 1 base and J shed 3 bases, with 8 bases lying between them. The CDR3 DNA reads TGCGCCAGCAGCTTGTCACAGAGTGGAAACACCATATATTTT. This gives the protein CASSLSQSGNTIYF.

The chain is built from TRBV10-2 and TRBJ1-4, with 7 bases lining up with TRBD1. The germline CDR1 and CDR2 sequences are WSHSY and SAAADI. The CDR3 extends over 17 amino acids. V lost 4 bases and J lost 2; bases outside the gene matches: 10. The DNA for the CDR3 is TGCGCCAGCAGTGCCCTAGGGGGCATAGCGACTAATGAAAAACTGTTTTTT. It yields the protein CASSALGGIATNEKLFF.

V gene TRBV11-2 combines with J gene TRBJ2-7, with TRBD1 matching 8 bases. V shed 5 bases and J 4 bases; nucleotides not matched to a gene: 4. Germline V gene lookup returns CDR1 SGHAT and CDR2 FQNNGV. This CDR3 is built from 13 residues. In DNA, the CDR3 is TGTGCCAGCAGCCGAACAGGGGGTTACGAGCAGTACGTC. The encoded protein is CASSRTGGYEQYV.

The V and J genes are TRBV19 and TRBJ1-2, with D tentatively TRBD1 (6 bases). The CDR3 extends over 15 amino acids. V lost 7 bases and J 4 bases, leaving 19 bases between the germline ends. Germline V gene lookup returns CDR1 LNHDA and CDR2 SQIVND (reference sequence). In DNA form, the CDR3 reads TGTGCCAGTAATACAGGACAGAACAGACTCTATGGCTACACCTTC. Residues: CASNTGQNRLYGYTF. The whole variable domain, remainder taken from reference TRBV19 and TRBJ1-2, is DGGITQSPKYLFRKEGQNVTLSCEQNLNHDAMYWYRQDPGQGLRLIYYSQIVNDFQKGDIAEGYSVSREKKESFPLTVTSAQKNPTAFYLCASNTGQNRLYGYTFGSGTRLTVV.

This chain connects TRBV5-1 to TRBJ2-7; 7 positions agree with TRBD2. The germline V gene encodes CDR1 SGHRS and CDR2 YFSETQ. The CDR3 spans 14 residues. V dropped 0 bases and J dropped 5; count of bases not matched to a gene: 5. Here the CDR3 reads CASSLGAAGDEQYF. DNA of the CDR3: TGCGCCAGCAGCTTGGGGGCCGCGGGGGACGAGCAGTACTTC. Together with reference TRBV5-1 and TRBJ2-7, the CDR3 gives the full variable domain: KAGVTQTPRYLIKTRGQQVTLSCSPISGHRSVSWYQQTPGQGLQFLFEYFSETQRNKGNFPGRFSGRQFSNSRSEMNVSTLELGDSALYLCASSLGAAGDEQYFGPGTRLTVT.

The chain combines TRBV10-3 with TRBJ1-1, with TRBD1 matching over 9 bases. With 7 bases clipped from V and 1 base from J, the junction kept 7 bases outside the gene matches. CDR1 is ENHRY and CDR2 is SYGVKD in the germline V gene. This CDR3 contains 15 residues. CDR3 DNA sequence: TGTGCCATCACCCCGACAGGGGGGGAGAACACTGAAGCTTTCTTT. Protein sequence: CAITPTGGENTEAFF.

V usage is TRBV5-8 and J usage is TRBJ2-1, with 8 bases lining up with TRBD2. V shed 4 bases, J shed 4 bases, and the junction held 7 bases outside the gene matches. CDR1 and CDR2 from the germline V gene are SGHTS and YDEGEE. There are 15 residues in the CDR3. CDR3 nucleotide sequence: TGTGCCAGCAGCCCGGCGGGGGGCCGGTACAATGAGCAGTTCTTC. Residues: CASSPAGGRYNEQFF.

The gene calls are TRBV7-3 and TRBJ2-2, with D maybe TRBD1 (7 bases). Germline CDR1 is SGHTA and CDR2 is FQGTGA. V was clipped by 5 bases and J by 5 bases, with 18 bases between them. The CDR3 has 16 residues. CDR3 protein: CASSLNRGGSTGELFF. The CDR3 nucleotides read TGTGCCAGCAGCCTTAACAGGGGAGGTAGTACCGGGGAGCTGTTTTTT.

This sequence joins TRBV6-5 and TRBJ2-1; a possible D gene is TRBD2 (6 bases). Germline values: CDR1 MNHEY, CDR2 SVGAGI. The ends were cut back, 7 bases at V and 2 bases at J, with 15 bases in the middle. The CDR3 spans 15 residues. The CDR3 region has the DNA TGTGCCAGCAAAACTAGGGGAGGCCCCTACAATGAGCAGTTCTTC. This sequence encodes CASKTRGGPYNEQFF.